What follows are 5 T cell receptor beta chains derived from one specimen sequenced in a study of cytomegalovirus exposure and HLA in healthy donors. 60 Vbeta and 13 Jbeta primers were used in PCR. Assay used: immunoSEQ multiplex PCR; TCRdb lists only in-frame clones, some missing. Of around 200,000 clones listed, over 60% are singletons. The material sequenced was PBMCs. Every receptor here comes from a woman between 50 and 59 years old in good health and CMV-seronegative.

This clone was counted a few times. This sequence joins TRBV6-5 and TRBJ2-7, with 7 bases matching TRBD1. V trimming: 4 bases; J trimming: 0 bases; junction bases outside the gene matches: 9. Looked up from germline, CDR1 is MNHEY and CDR2 is SVGAGI. This CDR3 region has 16 residues. The CDR3 DNA follows: TGTGCCAGCAGTTTAACAGGGGCCCTGAGCTCCTACGAGCAGTACTTC. Its protein is CASSLTGALSSYEQYF.

The chain couples TRBV11-2 to TRBJ2-6; TRBD1 is a possible D gene (6 bases). V dropped 1 base and J dropped 2 bases, with 15 bases sitting between them. Germline values: CDR1 SGHAT, CDR2 FQNNGV. CDR3 length: 18 amino acids. Here the CDR3 DNA reads TGTGCCAGCAGCTTAGCCTCCGGACAGATCCCTGGGGCCAACGTCCTGACTTTC. The encoded protein is CASSLASGQIPGANVLTF.

The chain carries TRBV10-1 and TRBJ1-2; 8 bases line up with TRBD1. CDR3 length: 14 amino acids. V shed 7 bases and J 2 bases; nucleotides not matched to a gene: 6. Germline CDR1 WNHNN, CDR2 SYGVQD (reference sequence). The CDR3 reads CASNWTGLNYGYTF. As DNA, the CDR3 is TGCGCCAGCAATTGGACAGGGTTAAACTATGGCTACACCTTC.

This clone appeared a single time. The rearrangement joins TRBV28 to TRBJ1-1; D uncertain. Germline V gene lookup returns CDR1 MDHEN and CDR2 SYDVKM. CDR3 length: 11 residues. The CDR3 sequence is CGAQMNTEAFF. CDR3 bases: TGTGGGGCCCAAATGAACACTGAAGCTTTCTTT.

V gene TRBV18 combines with J gene TRBJ2-6, with 13 bases fitting TRBD2. CDR3 length: 19 amino acids. V shed 0 bases, J shed 0 bases, and the junction held 2 bases outside the gene matches. Germline lookup yields CDR1 KGHSH and CDR2 LQKENI. DNA for the CDR3: TGTGCCAGCTCACCACCGGGACTAGCGGGGTCCTCTGGGGCCAACGTCCTGACTTTC. It specifies CASSPPGLAGSSGANVLTF.